The 8 T cell receptor beta chains given below trace back to one sample, sequenced in a study of cytomegalovirus exposure and HLA in healthy donors. Use of 60 Vbeta and 13 Jbeta primers characterized the PCR. Repertoires were generated with immunoSEQ multiplex PCR, while TCRdb's copy carries only in-frame clones and drops some. The sample lists more than 95,000 clones, around 75% seen once, with under 1.5% in the top ten. Sequenced sample: PBMCs. The receptors were gathered from a middle-aged man in good health and CMV-seronegative.

The J gene is TRBJ1-4, the V gene TRBV7-2, with D tentatively TRBD1 (6 bases). With 0 bases removed from V and 7 bases from J, the gap between germline ends came to 15 bases. The CDR3 length is 16 residues. The V gene's germline CDR1 is SGHTA and CDR2 FQGNSA. The CDR3 DNA sequence: TGTGCCAGCAGCTTAGCAGAGGGGTGGGGGCTTGAAAAACTGTTTTTT. Protein: CASSLAEGWGLEKLFF.

This clone turned up a few times. The rearrangement uses TRBV12-5 and TRBJ2-1, with 10 bases aligning to TRBD1. CDR1 and CDR2 from the germline V gene are LGHNT and FRNRAP. The CDR3 extends over 16 amino acids. Trimming took 4 bases from V and 8 from J; bases not matched to a gene: 11. DNA of the CDR3: TGTGCTAGTGGTTGGACAGGGGGATTTGTGGATGATGAGCAGTTCTTC. Translating gives CASGWTGGFVDDEQFF.

V gene TRBV18 combines with J gene TRBJ2-2; D might be TRBD2 (5 bases). The CDR3 loop spans 13 amino acids. CDR1 and CDR2 (germline): KGHSH, LQKENI. The V end was cut by 6 bases, the J end by 6 bases, with 11 bases between. The CDR3 protein is CASSSGFAGELFF. The CDR3 coding sequence is TGTGCCAGCTCTTCGGGATTCGCCGGGGAGCTGTTTTTT.

The chain has TRBV18 and TRBJ2-1; 9 bases fit TRBD1. Germline loops: CDR1 KGHSH, CDR2 LQKENI. V shed 2 bases and J 5 bases; nucleotides not matched to a gene: 19. CDR3 length: 20 amino acids. CDR3 loop: CASSPYPSDRGTAFDNEQFF. CDR3 nucleotide sequence: TGTGCCAGCTCACCATACCCGTCGGACAGGGGTACGGCGTTCGACAATGAGCAGTTCTTC. Full variable domain (remainder filled in from reference TRBV18 and TRBJ2-1): NAGVMQNPRHLVRRRGQEARLRCSPMKGHSHVYWYRQLPEEGLKFMVYLQKENIIDESGMPKERFSAEFPKEGPSILRIQQVVRGDSAAYFCASSPYPSDRGTAFDNEQFFGPGTRLTVL.

The rearrangement links TRBV21-1 to TRBJ2-1; no DNA check was done on the table's D call, TRBD2. TRBV21-1 is described as a pseudogene. This CDR3 has 16 residues. The CDR3 region is CASSKATSGTYNEQFF. Here the CDR3 DNA reads TGTGCCAGCAGCAAAGCGACTAGCGGGACCTACAATGAGCAGTTCTTC.

This chain uses TRBV7-9 with TRBJ2-2; 8 bases are a match to TRBD2. The junction had 9 bases not matched to a gene; V was cut back by 7 bases and J by 5 bases. Germline V gene lookup returns CDR1 SEHNR and CDR2 FQNEAQ (reference sequence). CDR3 size: 15 residues. This chain's CDR3 is CASTPGGVWTGELFF. The CDR3 region has the DNA TGTGCCAGCACCCCGGGGGGGGTTTGGACCGGGGAGCTGTTTTTT.

The CDR3 sequence is CASSQQGMTNEKLFF. In DNA, the CDR3 is TGTGCCAGCAGCCAACAGGGGATGACTAATGAAAAACTGTTTTTT. V and J are TRBV11-3 and TRBJ1-4, with 7 bases fitting TRBD1. V lost 5 bases to trimming and J lost 2 bases; unmatched junction nucleotides: 5. This CDR3 has 15 amino acids. CDR1 and CDR2 (germline): SGHNT, YENEEA.

This clone was recorded a few times. The J gene is TRBJ2-5, the V gene TRBV29-1; a possible D gene is TRBD1 (6 bases). The CDR3 sequence is 12 residues long. Trimming took 4 bases from V and 5 from J, leaving 11 bases between them. Germline values: CDR1 SQVTM, CDR2 ANQGSEA. CDR3 DNA sequence: TGCAGCGTTGGGGGGCTCCGGGAGACCCAGTACTTC. Protein product: CSVGGLRETQYF.